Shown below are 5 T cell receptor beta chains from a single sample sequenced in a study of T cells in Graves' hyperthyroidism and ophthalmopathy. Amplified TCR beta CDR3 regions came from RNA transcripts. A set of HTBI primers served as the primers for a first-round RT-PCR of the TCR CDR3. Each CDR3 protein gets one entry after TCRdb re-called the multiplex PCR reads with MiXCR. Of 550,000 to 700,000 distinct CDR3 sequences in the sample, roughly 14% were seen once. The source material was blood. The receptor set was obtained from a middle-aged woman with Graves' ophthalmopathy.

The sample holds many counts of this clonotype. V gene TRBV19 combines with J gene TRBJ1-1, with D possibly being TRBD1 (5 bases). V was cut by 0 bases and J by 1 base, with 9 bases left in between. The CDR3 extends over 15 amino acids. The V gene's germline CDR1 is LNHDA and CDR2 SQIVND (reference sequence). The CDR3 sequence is CASSIEGRANTEAFF. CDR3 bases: TGTGCCAGTAGTATAGAGGGCAGGGCGAACACTGAAGCTTTCTTT.

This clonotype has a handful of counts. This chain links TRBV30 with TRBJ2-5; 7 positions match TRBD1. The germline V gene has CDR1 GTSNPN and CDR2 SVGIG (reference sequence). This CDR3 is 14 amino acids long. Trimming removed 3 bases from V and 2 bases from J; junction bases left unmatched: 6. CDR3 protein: CAWSPGRGQETQYF. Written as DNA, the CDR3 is TGTGCCTGGAGCCCCGGCAGGGGGCAAGAGACCCAGTACTTC. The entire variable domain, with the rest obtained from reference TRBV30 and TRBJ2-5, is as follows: SQTIHQWPATLVQPVGSPLSLECTVEGTSNPNLYWYRQAAGRGLQLLFYSVGIGQISSEVPQNLSASRPQDRQFILSSKKLLLSDSGFYLCAWSPGRGQETQYFGPGTRLLVL.

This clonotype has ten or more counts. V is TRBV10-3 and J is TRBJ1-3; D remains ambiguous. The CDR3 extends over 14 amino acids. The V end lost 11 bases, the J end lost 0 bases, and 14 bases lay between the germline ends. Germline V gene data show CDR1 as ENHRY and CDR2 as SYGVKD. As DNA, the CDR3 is TGTGCCTACCGAGGAGCTAACTCTGGAAACACCATATATTTT. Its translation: CAYRGANSGNTIYF.

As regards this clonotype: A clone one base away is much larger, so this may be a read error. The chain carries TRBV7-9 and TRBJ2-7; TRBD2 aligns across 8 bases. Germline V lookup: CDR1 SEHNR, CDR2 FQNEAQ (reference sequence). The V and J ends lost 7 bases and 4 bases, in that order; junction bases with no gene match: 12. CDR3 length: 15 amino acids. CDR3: CASTYSGSFTYEQYF. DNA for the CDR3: TGTGCCAGCACCTACAGCGGGAGTTTCACTTACGAGCAGTACTTC.

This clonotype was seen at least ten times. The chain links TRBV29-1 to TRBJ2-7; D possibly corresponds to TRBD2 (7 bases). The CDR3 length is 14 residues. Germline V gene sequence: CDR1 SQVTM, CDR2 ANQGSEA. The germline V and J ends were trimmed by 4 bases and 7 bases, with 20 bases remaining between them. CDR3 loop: CSVGGSAGAGEQYF. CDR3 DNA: TGCAGCGTTGGTGGTTCTGCGGGGGCTGGTGAGCAGTACTTC.